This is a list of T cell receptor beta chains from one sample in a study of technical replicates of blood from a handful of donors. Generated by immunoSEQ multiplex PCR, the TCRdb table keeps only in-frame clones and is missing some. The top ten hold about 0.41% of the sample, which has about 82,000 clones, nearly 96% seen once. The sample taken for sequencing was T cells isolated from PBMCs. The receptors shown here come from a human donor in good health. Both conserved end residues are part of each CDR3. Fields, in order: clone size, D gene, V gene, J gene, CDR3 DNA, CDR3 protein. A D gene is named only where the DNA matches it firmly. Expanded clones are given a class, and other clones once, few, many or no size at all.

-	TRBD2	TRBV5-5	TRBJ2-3	TGTGCCAGCAGCTTTAGGGGACTAGCGGGAGCGGGGGACACAGATACGCAGTATTTT	CASSFRGLAGAGDTDTQYF
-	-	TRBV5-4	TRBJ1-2	TGTGCCAGCAGGTTAAGACAGGCCTATAACTATGGCTACACCTTC	CASRLRQAYNYGYTF
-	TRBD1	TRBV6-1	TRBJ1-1	TGTGCCAGCAGTGAAGCGAACCACCACGGGGACAGACTAGGAGCCTTGGCTTTCTTT	CASSEANHHGDRLGALAFF
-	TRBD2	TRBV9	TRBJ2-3	TGTGCCAGCAGCGTAGGGACTAGCGGCACAGATACGCAGTATTTT	CASSVGTSGTDTQYF
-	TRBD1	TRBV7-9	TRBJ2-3	TGTGCCAGCAGCTTTCCCCGGGACAGCATACTCCCCACAGATACGCAGTATTTT	CASSFPRDSILPTDTQYF
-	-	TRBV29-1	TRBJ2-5	TGCAGCGTTGAAGCTACTGAGGAGACCCAGTACTTC	CSVEATEETQYF
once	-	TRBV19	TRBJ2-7	TGTGCCAGTTCTGGGGGACTTCACACCTACGAGCAGTACTTC	CASSGGLHTYEQYF
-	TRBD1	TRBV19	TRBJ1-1	TGTGCCAGTAGTACCGGGACAGTACTTATTACTGAAGCTTTCTTT	CASSTGTVLITEAFF
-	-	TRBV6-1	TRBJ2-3	TGTGCCAGCAGGGCAACCTTAGCGGAGGAGGAGTATTTT	CASRATLAEEEYF
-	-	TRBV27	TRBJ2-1	TGTGCCAGCAGTTATACAGGGTTTCTTGAGCAGTTCTTC	CASSYTGFLEQFF
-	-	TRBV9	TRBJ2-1	TGTGCCAGCAGCGTAGGAGGCGGCGGGACCTACTACAATGAGCAGTTCTTC	CASSVGGGGTYYNEQFF
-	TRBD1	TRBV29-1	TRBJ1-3	TGCAGCGTCCCAGGACAGGGGGAAAACACCATATATTTT	CSVPGQGENTIYF
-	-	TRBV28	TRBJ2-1	TGTGCCAGCGTACTCTTTAGTGAGCAGTTCTTC	CASVLFSEQFF
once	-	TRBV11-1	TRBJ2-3	TGTGCCAGCAGCTTCGGCGGTAGCACAGATACGCAGTATTTT	CASSFGGSTDTQYF
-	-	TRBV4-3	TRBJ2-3	TGCGCCAGCAGCCAAGAAGATTCAGGGTTCGCAGATACGCAGTATTTT	CASSQEDSGFADTQYF
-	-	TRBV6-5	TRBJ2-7	TGTGCCAGCAGTTACGGGAGCAGCGGACGGTACGAGCAGTACTTC	CASSYGSSGRYEQYF
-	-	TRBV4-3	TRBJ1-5	TGCGCCAGCAGCCAAGAACTCGTAAGCAATCAGCCCCAGCATTTT	CASSQELVSNQPQHF
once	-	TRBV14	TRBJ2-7	TGTGCCAGCAGTTCAGTAGGATTAGCGGACTACGAGCAGTACTTC	CASSSVGLADYEQYF
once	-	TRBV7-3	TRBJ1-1	TGTGCCAGCAGCTTAACCGGGGTCTGGAACACTGAAGCTTTCTTT	CASSLTGVWNTEAFF
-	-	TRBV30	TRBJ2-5	TGTGCCTGGACGTCCGGGACTTACCAAGAGACCCAGTACTTC	CAWTSGTYQETQYF
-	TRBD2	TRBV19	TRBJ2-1	TGTGCCAGTAGGTCAGCGGGAGGCAATGAGCAGTTCTTC	CASRSAGGNEQFF
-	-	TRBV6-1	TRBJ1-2	TGTGCCAGCAGTGAAAGATTTACCGGAGCAGCATACTATGGCTACACCTTC	CASSERFTGAAYYGYTF
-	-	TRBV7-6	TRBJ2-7	TGTGCCAGCAGCCCAACCCGGGAAGGCGAGCAGTACTTC	CASSPTREGEQYF
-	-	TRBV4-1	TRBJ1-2	TGCGCCAGCAGCCCAGGGTTCGGCTACACCTTC	CASSPGFGYTF
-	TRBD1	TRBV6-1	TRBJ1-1	TGTGCCATCCAGGGGGCAGGTAATGCTTTCTTT	CAIQGAGNAFF
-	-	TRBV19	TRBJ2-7	TGTGCCAGTAGTCCGGGGGTCATTGGATCCTACGAGCAGTACTTC	CASSPGVIGSYEQYF